This T cell receptor (beta chain) was identified in a study of cytotoxic CD8 clonotypes in ibrutinib-treated CLL. The CDR3 runs 16 residues. Per the germline V gene, CDR1 is LGHNA and CDR2 is YSLEER. Deletions cut 0 bases from V and 4 bases from J, with 10 bases between. Data came from immunoSEQ multiplex PCR; TCRdb stores just in-frame clones and leaves some out. The profile shows over 70,000 clones, around 84% of them singletons. Turning to this clone: The same CDR3 can be traced to other DNA sequences in this sample.

The genes are TRBV4-3 and TRBJ2-6; perhaps TRBD2 as D (6 bases). The clonotype comes from a human donor with chronic lymphocytic leukemia. The sequences come from PBMCs, collected before ibrutinib treatment. CDR3 in DNA: TGCGCCAGCAGCCAAGATCGGGGGTCCGGGGCCAACGTCCTGACTTTC. This codes for CASSQDRGSGANVLTF.